Below, one T cell receptor beta chain is given with its context. As yet, its antigen is unknown. Original data processing: Sequence data from immunoSEQ were junction-only and lacked quality scores; consequently, filtering differed. Only in-frame clones appear in the TCRdb table, and some are missing; sequencing was by immunoSEQ multiplex PCR. V, J and clone size reflect that table, while D and trimming were determined from the DNA. This sample has 650,000 to 800,000 clones, with approximately 90% found just once. Naive CD8 populations comprised CD45RO-negative cells positively selected for CCR7, excluding terminally differentiated effector memory CD45RA+ cells. This entry comes from a study of shared clonotypes between healthy human individuals. Study at large: Every donor yielded three CD4 naive, three CD4 memory, two CD8 naive and one CD8 memory plate. Findings and limits, study-wide: It was anticipated that sequencing depth would influence how many clonotypes donors shared. Incompleteness in sorted-subset sequencing, despite large depth, was shown by rarefaction.

The length of the CDR3 is 17 residues. In germline, CDR1 is MNHEY, CDR2 SMNVEV (reference sequence). V shed 7 bases and J shed 0 bases, with 22 bases lying between them. This chain uses TRBV27 with TRBJ2-7; D might be TRBD1 (6 bases). This receptor was taken from a man aged 30 to 39 in good health. Sequencing was carried out using naive CD8+ T cells sorted from blood. This CDR3 reads CASTHAPGTRSSYEQYF. The CDR3 region has the DNA TGTGCCAGCACCCATGCACCCGGGACACGGAGCTCCTACGAGCAGTACTTC.